The TCR beta chain under discussion was sequenced for a study of CD8+CD57+ T cells in acquired aplastic anemia (dated by TCRdb to between 2017 and 2018). Study-wide context: On average, sorted CD4+ and CD8+ cells yielded around 3.5 ug of extracted DNA, with a range of roughly 0.19 to 27.4 ug. CD8+CD57+ expansion was defined as a frequency above the mean frequency observed in healthy subjects.

Patients chosen for sequencing had shown expansion of CD8+CD57+ cells by flow cytometry. All patients had severe acquired aplastic anemia diagnosed by International Study of Aplastic Anemia and Agranulocytosis and Camitta criteria. No therapy had been received by the patients at the time of blood sampling. The study deep-sequenced TCR repertoires of sorted CD4+ and CD8+ blood T cells from severe aplastic anemia patients and healthy subjects. Patients were enrolled in the USA under clinicaltrials.gov protocols 00001620, 01623167, 00001397, 00071045, 00081523 and 00961064. Ficoll-Paque density gradient centrifugation was used to isolate peripheral blood mononuclear cells. Before DNA extraction, CD4+ and CD8+ T cells were sorted with FACS or magnetic beads. Concerning this clonotype: The antigen it binds to is not known. It has no much larger one-base neighbor in the sample; base qualities were not kept.

Profiling of TCR beta VDJ combinations and CDR3 sequences used genomic DNA as the template. An Illumina HiSeq 2000 was the platform used for TCR repertoire sequencing. On the authors' methods: Repertoires were assessed using TRBV/TRBJ rearrangement plots, CDR3 size and DJ length profiles, and Simpson's diversity index. The immunodominant clone was defined as the most abundant DNA sequence in deep sequencing data. CDR3 amino acid sequences were checked for sharing between subjects and were compared against published repertoires and the VDJdb database. TCRdb applied fastp at Q25 and MiXCR to the public reads, then kept only in-frame beta chains. Rows with one shared CDR3 protein collapse into an entry with the most common genes and DNA. These V and J calls originate from TCRdb's pipeline instead of the authors' own analysis. The sample has about 98,000 distinct CDR3 sequences on record, about 66% of them singletons. The biggest ten clones account for 60% to 80% of the sample.

Results the study describes overall, beyond this receptor: About 28 CD8+ CDR3 sequences were found in both patients and controls but appeared to be highly expressed in patients and within the immunodominant clones of the patients. Between patients and healthy controls, no significant difference in CD8+ Simpson's diversity was found (P=0.060).

V loses 1 base at its end and J loses 2 bases; junction bases beyond the gene matches: 5. The germline V gene supplies CDR1 SGHTA and CDR2 FQGNSA. Counted from cysteine to phenylalanine, this CDR3 has 17 amino acids. Only CDR3 DNA remains: 51 bases, in frame from the first base. The sequence links TRBV7-2 to TRBJ2-6, with 7 middle bases fitting TRBD1. The sequencing sample was made of sorted CD4+, CD8+, or CD8+CD57+ T cells (not recorded which) from PBMCs. The clonotype was recovered from a human donor with aplastic anemia. In nucleotides, the sequence is TGTGCCAGCAGCTTAGGAGGGGGCGGTGCTGGGGCCAACGTCCTGACTTTC. Translated, it reads CASSLGGGGAGANVLTF.